The 21 T cell receptor beta chains listed next were all sequenced from one sample in a study of blood T cell repertoires in COVID-19. Profiling relied on immunoSEQ multiplex PCR, and the TCRdb table lists in-frame clones only, not all of them. The sample carries under 300,000 clones, 60% to 75% recorded once. Input material: peripheral blood. The source is a woman of 80 years or more with acute or convalescent COVID-19.

The DNA of the CDR3 is TGTGCCAGCAGTGAAGGCCGGAAGGCAGGGGGGAATGGCTACACCTTC. This gives the protein CASSEGRKAGGNGYTF. The chain uses TRBV6-1 and TRBJ1-2; 7 bases are shared with TRBD1. This CDR3 is 16 amino acids long. J gave up 6 bases and V 1 base, and 11 bases lay outside the gene matches. Per the germline V gene, CDR1 is MNHNS and CDR2 is SASEGT.

The sample holds a few counts of this clone. The CDR3 DNA reads TGTGCCAGCAGTGCCCTAGCGGGAGTCTCCTACGAGCAGTACTTC. It codes for CASSALAGVSYEQYF. The rearrangement links TRBV25-1 to TRBJ2-7; 10 bases are a match to TRBD2. V lost 4 bases, J lost 0 bases, and 3 bases stayed unmatched. The CDR3 consists of 15 residues. The germline V gene encodes CDR1 MGHDK and CDR2 SYGVNS.

The chain combines TRBV6-5 with TRBJ2-6; no reliable D call. The CDR3 consists of 16 residues. V shed 3 bases and J shed 0 bases, with 9 bases lying between them. CDR1 MNHEY and CDR2 SVGAGI come from the germline V gene. CDR3 region: CASSYSRSSGANVLTF. CDR3 DNA sequence: TGTGCCAGCAGTTATTCCAGGTCCTCTGGGGCCAACGTCCTGACTTTC.

The genes are TRBV7-9 and TRBJ1-1; the match to TRBD1 covers 8 bases. V shed 5 bases, J shed 1 base, and the junction held 6 bases outside the gene matches. CDR1 is SEHNR, CDR2 FQNEAQ, per germline (reference sequence). The CDR3 has 15 residues. In DNA, the CDR3 is TGTGCCAGCAGCCCCCGACAGGGGAAGAACACTGAAGCTTTCTTT. Amino acids: CASSPRQGKNTEAFF.

The chain joins TRBV12-5 to TRBJ2-1, with 13 positions matching TRBD2. The junction had 3 bases not matched to a gene; V was cut back by 6 bases and J by 4 bases. The CDR3 is 15 amino acids. The germline V gene encodes CDR1 LGHNT and CDR2 FRNRAP. The CDR3 loop reads CASGVLAGGYNEQFF. The DNA for the CDR3 is TGTGCTAGTGGGGTACTAGCGGGAGGGTACAATGAGCAGTTCTTC.

The chain combines TRBV30 with TRBJ1-2; D unclear. V was shortened by 2 bases and J by 8 bases, with 12 bases between the two germline ends. The CDR3 consists of 12 residues. From germline, CDR1 is GTSNPN and CDR2 SVGIG (reference sequence). CDR3: CAWSSGFEGYTF. The CDR3 DNA reads as TGTGCCTGGAGTTCGGGGTTCGAGGGCTACACCTTC.

The table lists this clone with a few counts. CDR3 DNA: TGTGCCAGTAGTAAAAGTCCCGGGACAGGGGCTGGGGCCAACGTCCTGACTTTC. Protein: CASSKSPGTGAGANVLTF. The gene calls are TRBV19 and TRBJ2-6; 10 bases are shared with TRBD1. V shed 4 bases, J shed 2 bases, and the junction held 8 bases outside the gene matches. This CDR3 is 18 amino acids long. Per the germline V gene, CDR1 is LNHDA and CDR2 is SQIVND (reference sequence).

The chain joins TRBV5-4 to TRBJ1-2, with 7 bases that match TRBD1. Germline V gives CDR1 SGHNT, CDR2 YYREEE (reference sequence). The CDR3 is made up of 12 amino acids. V shed 4 bases and J 8 bases; nucleotides not matched to a gene: 5. CDR3 sequence: CASSARGLGYTF. DNA of the CDR3: TGTGCCAGCAGCGCTAGGGGGCTCGGCTACACCTTC.

V is TRBV7-9 and J is TRBJ2-1; 10 positions agree with TRBD2. The CDR3 runs 16 residues. Per germline, CDR1 SEHNR and CDR2 FQNEAQ (reference sequence). Trimming at V came to 0 bases and at J to 7 bases, leaving 6 bases not matched to a gene. The CDR3 sequence is CASSLALAGVGNEQFF. The CDR3 DNA reads as TGTGCCAGCAGCTTAGCGCTAGCGGGAGTAGGTAATGAGCAGTTCTTC.

Comment on this clone: A junction boundary mismatches the germline segment, possibly from a read error. This chain uses TRBV18 with TRBJ1-3, with D tentatively TRBD1 (5 bases). This CDR3 has 14 residues. Germline V CDR1 and CDR2: KGHSH, LQKENI. Here the CDR3 DNA reads TGTGCCAGCTCAGAACACGATACTGTGCTGGGAGGGGATTTT. Its translation: CASSEHDTVLGGDF.

The chain carries TRBV12-5 and TRBJ2-7; unclear D gene. The V and J ends lost 8 bases and 2 bases respectively, with 13 bases between them. The CDR3 extends over 13 amino acids. Germline V gene data show CDR1 as LGHNT and CDR2 as FRNRAP. CDR3 in DNA: TGTGCTAGTAGAGCGAGCGCTACCTACGAGCAGTACTTC. Protein product: CASRASATYEQYF.

The V gene is TRBV5-1, the J gene TRBJ1-2; 7 bases agree with TRBD1. The junction had 12 bases not matched to a gene; V was cut back by 0 bases and J by 4 bases. The germline V gene has CDR1 SGHRS and CDR2 YFSETQ. The CDR3 contains 17 residues. CDR3 coding DNA: TGCGCCAGCAGCTTGGGTACACAGGGGATCGTAGGCTATGGCTACACCTTC. It encodes CASSLGTQGIVGYGYTF.

The rearrangement uses TRBV18 and TRBJ2-5; D not resolved. Germline V gene sequence: CDR1 KGHSH, CDR2 LQKENI. V gave up 2 bases and J gave up 2 bases, with 9 bases separating them. CDR3 length: 14 residues. CDR3 coding DNA: TGTGCCAGCTCACCAGGGCAGCCGCAAGAGACCCAGTACTTC. It codes for CASSPGQPQETQYF.

The V and J genes are TRBV19 and TRBJ2-3; 7 nucleotides line up with TRBD2. The germline CDR1 and CDR2 sequences are LNHDA and SQIVND (reference sequence). This CDR3 region has 13 residues. Trimming cost V 10 bases and J 0 bases; bases outside gene matches: 4. This CDR3 reads CATGRQSTDTQYF. CDR3 nucleotides: TGTGCCACCGGGAGGCAAAGCACAGATACGCAGTATTTT.

The rearrangement joins TRBV6-5 to TRBJ1-1, with D possibly TRBD1 on 5 matching bases. Germline-derived CDR1 and CDR2 are MNHEY and SVGAGI. V lost 6 bases, J lost 4 bases, and 12 bases lay in between. The CDR3 contains 13 residues. CDR3 nucleotide sequence: TGTGCCAGCAGGACAGAACCGGGCACTGAAGCTTTCTTT. It yields the protein CASRTEPGTEAFF.

This rearrangement joins TRBV27 to TRBJ1-3, with 7 positions matching TRBD1. This CDR3 has 14 amino acids. Per germline, CDR1 MNHEY and CDR2 SMNVEV (reference sequence). V shed 6 bases, J shed 1 base, and the junction held 3 bases outside the gene matches. The CDR3 reads CASRKQGSGNTIYF. The CDR3 region has the DNA TGTGCCAGCAGAAAACAGGGGTCTGGAAACACCATATATTTT.

This clone was seen many times. Other DNA variants within this sample encode the same CDR3. The chain couples TRBV6-2 or TRBV6-3 to TRBJ2-7; 8 bases map to TRBD1. This CDR3 contains 12 residues. The V gene end was trimmed by 6 bases and the J gene end by 3 bases; junction bases not matched to a gene: 1. Looked up from germline, CDR1 is MNHEY and CDR2 is SVGEGT. The chain's CDR3 is CASSDRGYEQYF. Written as DNA, the CDR3 is TGTGCCAGCAGCGACAGGGGCTACGAGCAGTACTTC.

The rearrangement links TRBV7-9 to TRBJ2-5; 15 bases fit TRBD2. Per the germline V gene, CDR1 is SEHNR and CDR2 is FQNEAQ (reference sequence). V gave up 3 bases and J gave up 5 bases; unmatched junction bases: 1. The CDR3 spans 15 residues. The chain's CDR3 is CASSLGTSGGETQYF. CDR3 bases: TGTGCCAGCAGCTTGGGGACTAGCGGGGGGGAGACCCAGTACTTC. Based on the CDR3 plus reference TRBV7-9 and TRBJ2-5, the full variable domain is DTGVSQNPRHKITKRGQNVTFRCDPISEHNRLYWYRQTLGQGPEFLTYFQNEAQLEKSRLLSDRFSAERPKGSFSTLEIQRTEQGDSAMYLCASSLGTSGGETQYFGPGTRLLVL.

This chain links TRBV19 with TRBJ1-5; possible D gene TRBD1, 5 bases. The germline V gene encodes CDR1 LNHDA and CDR2 SQIVND (reference sequence). V lost 5 bases, J lost 3 bases, and 17 bases lay in between. CDR3 length equals 16 residues. The DNA for the CDR3 is TGTGCCAGTAGTCCCCCGGGGAGGGGTGACAATCAGCCCCAGCATTTT. Encoded protein: CASSPPGRGDNQPQHF.

This chain connects TRBV15 to TRBJ2-3; possible D gene TRBD2, 5 bases. The CDR3 runs 15 residues. Trimming removed 1 base from V and 2 bases from J, with 10 bases in between. The germline V gene encodes CDR1 LNHNV and CDR2 YYDKDF (reference sequence). CDR3 sequence reads: CATSRAGRDTDTQYF. CDR3 in DNA: TGTGCCACCAGCAGAGCAGGACGGGACACAGATACGCAGTATTTT. The full variable domain, with the rest looked up from reference TRBV15 and TRBJ2-3, is DAMVIQNPRYQVTQFGKPVTLSCSQTLNHNVMYWYQQKSSQAPKLLFHYYDKDFNNEADTPDNFQSRRPNTSFCFLDIRSPGLGDTAMYLCATSRAGRDTDTQYFGPGTRLTVL.

V gene TRBV7-9 combines with J gene TRBJ2-5; 9 positions match TRBD1. The CDR3 is 14 amino acids. The ends lost 5 bases at V and 4 bases at J; junction bases unmatched: 5. The germline V gene has CDR1 SEHNR and CDR2 FQNEAQ (reference sequence). The CDR3 is CASSTTGGRETQYF. The CDR3 region has the DNA TGTGCCAGCAGCACCACAGGGGGCAGAGAGACCCAGTACTTC.